The 32 T cell receptor beta chains below were found in one sample sequenced in a study of control samples from healthy donors and cancer patients. Using immunoSEQ multiplex PCR, the repertoire was profiled, and TCRdb retains in-frame clones only, with some absent. The sample yields 100,000 to 120,000 clones, almost 85% seen once. The specimen was blood. The receptor source for this set is a man younger than 35 in good health.

The chain has TRBV7-2 and TRBJ2-7, with TRBD2 matching over 8 bases. The CDR3 length is 18 residues. From germline, CDR1 is SGHTA and CDR2 FQGNSA. Trimming took 3 bases from V and 7 from J; bases not matched to a gene: 20. In DNA form, the CDR3 reads TGTGCCAGCAGCTTGGGCCTAAGAAGAAGCGGGGGCCTTGCGGAGCAGTACGTC. Protein: CASSLGLRRSGGLAEQYV.

The chain recombines TRBV7-6 with TRBJ2-5; the match to TRBD2 covers 8 bases. The junction had 9 bases not matched to a gene; V was cut back by 2 bases and J by 1 base. This CDR3 has 17 residues. Per germline, CDR1 SGHVS and CDR2 FNYEAQ. The CDR3 region is CASSLRGGSGGQETQYF. The CDR3 DNA is TGTGCCAGCAGCTTAAGGGGAGGAAGCGGGGGCCAAGAGACCCAGTACTTC.

V gene TRBV6-1 combines with J gene TRBJ2-7, with D perhaps matching TRBD2 (7 bases). The ends were cut back, 3 bases at V and 7 bases at J, with 13 bases in the middle. Germline CDR1 MNHNS, CDR2 SASEGT. This CDR3 contains 13 residues. Written as DNA, the CDR3 is TGTGCCAGCAGTGACCACAGGGAGGGTGAGCAGTACGTC. This encodes CASSDHREGEQYV.

This chain links TRBV4-1 with TRBJ2-3; D possibly corresponds to TRBD2 (5 bases). CDR3 length equals 14 residues. Germline assignment: CDR1 MGHRA and CDR2 YSYEKL. V was trimmed by 6 bases and J by 5 bases, leaving 15 bases between them. CDR3 sequence reads: CASRQQRAQDTQYF. Here the CDR3 DNA reads TGCGCCAGCAGACAGCAGAGGGCACAAGATACGCAGTATTTT.

V and J are TRBV3-1 (or the pseudogene TRBV3-2) and TRBJ2-1; D not resolved. The CDR3 runs 13 residues. Trimming removed 4 bases from V and 7 bases from J, with 11 bases in between. From germline, CDR1 is LGHDT and CDR2 YNNKEL (reference sequence). Here the CDR3 reads CASSPSRLNEQFF. CDR3 DNA sequence: TGTGCCAGCAGCCCCAGCCGCCTGAATGAGCAGTTCTTC.

In this sample, this clone turned up once. The rearrangement joins TRBV3-1 (or the pseudogene TRBV3-2) to TRBJ2-1; D remains unclear. The V gene's germline CDR1 is LGHDT and CDR2 YNNKEL (reference sequence). Trimming removed 4 bases from V and 7 bases from J, with 8 bases in between. This CDR3 has 12 residues. CDR3 amino acids: CASSPIGNEQFF. Here the CDR3 DNA reads TGTGCCAGCAGCCCCATCGGAAATGAGCAGTTCTTC.

The V and J genes are TRBV19 and TRBJ1-5; 9 nucleotides line up with TRBD1. V lost 3 bases to trimming and J lost 4 bases; unmatched junction nucleotides: 1. The CDR3 sequence is 14 residues long. Germline CDR1 reads LNHDA; CDR2 reads SQIVND (reference sequence). The CDR3 nucleotides are TGTGCCAGTAGTATTGGGACAGGGAATCAGCCCCAGCATTTT. Its protein product is CASSIGTGNQPQHF.

This chain joins TRBV6-2 or TRBV6-3 and TRBJ2-5, with 10 bases matching TRBD2. This CDR3 has 17 amino acids. V was pared by 4 bases and J by 7 bases, with 15 bases of the junction left unmatched. The germline CDR1 and CDR2 sequences are MNHEY and SVGEGT. The CDR3 DNA reads TGTGCCAGCAGTTCTACGGGGTCGAGCGGGGGGGCCCCGACCCAGTACTTC. It encodes CASSSTGSSGGAPTQYF.

The J gene is TRBJ1-2, the V gene TRBV7-2; possibly TRBD1 for D (6 bases). The germline CDR1 and CDR2 sequences are SGHTA and FQGNSA. Deletions cut 4 bases from V and 6 bases from J, with 15 bases between. This CDR3 has 14 amino acids. CDR3 amino acids: CASSSDGRGDGYTF. The CDR3, as DNA: TGTGCCAGCAGCTCCGACGGCAGGGGAGATGGCTACACCTTC.

The chain is built from TRBV7-2 and TRBJ2-3; 7 bases are a match to TRBD1. The CDR3 is made up of 15 amino acids. Germline CDR1 reads SGHTA; CDR2 reads FQGNSA. Losses at the gene ends were 5 bases for V and 3 bases for J; bases not matched to a gene: 8. The CDR3 region is CASSQRQGFTDTQYF. The CDR3 DNA reads as TGTGCCAGCAGCCAACGACAGGGTTTTACAGATACGCAGTATTTT.

J is TRBJ2-7 and V is TRBV5-1, with D uncertain. With 0 bases removed from V and 3 bases from J, the gap between germline ends came to 10 bases. Germline CDR1 is SGHRS and CDR2 is YFSETQ. The CDR3 consists of 14 residues. CDR3 loop: CASSLEAPGYEQYF. The CDR3 nucleotides read TGCGCCAGCAGCTTGGAGGCCCCGGGCTACGAGCAGTACTTC. Full variable domain (outside the CDR3, taken from reference TRBV5-1 and TRBJ2-7): KAGVTQTPRYLIKTRGQQVTLSCSPISGHRSVSWYQQTPGQGLQFLFEYFSETQRNKGNFPGRFSGRQFSNSRSEMNVSTLELGDSALYLCASSLEAPGYEQYFGPGTRLTVT.

This clone came up a few times. This sequence joins TRBV9 and TRBJ1-6; D unclear. The length of the CDR3 is 15 residues. V was shortened by 5 bases and J by 4 bases, with 13 bases between the two germline ends. Looked up from germline, CDR1 is SGDLS and CDR2 is YYNGEE. Here the CDR3 DNA reads TGTGCCAGCAGGAGAGGAACCGAGTATAATTCACCCCTCCACTTT. Its translation: CASRRGTEYNSPLHF.

V and J are TRBV7-2 and TRBJ2-7; no firm D call. V gave up 5 bases and J gave up 0 bases, with 11 bases separating them. From germline, CDR1 is SGHTA and CDR2 FQGNSA. The CDR3 has 14 amino acids. CDR3 DNA: TGTGCCAGCAGCCCCCTTGGGCTCTCCTACGAGCAGTACTTC. Translating it yields CASSPLGLSYEQYF.

This chain connects TRBV23-1 to TRBJ1-1, with D uncertain. TRBV23-1 is designated an ORF whose function remains uncertain. Trimming stripped 3 bases from V and 4 bases from J, with 27 bases between. CDR3 length equals 19 residues. CDR3: CASSHKILRKVASGTEAFF. DNA of the CDR3: TGCGCCAGCAGTCATAAGATCCTAAGGAAGGTAGCCTCGGGCACTGAAGCTTTCTTT.

This clone showed up just once. The chain uses TRBV12-5 and TRBJ2-5; no clear D gene. The germline V gene encodes CDR1 LGHNT and CDR2 FRNRAP. The CDR3 is made up of 11 amino acids. V was clipped by 4 bases and J by 5 bases, with 5 bases between them. The CDR3 DNA reads TGTGCTAGTGGTTCCGCTGAGACCCAGTACTTC. This codes for CASGSAETQYF.

The chain uses TRBV28 and TRBJ1-1; weak D call: TRBD1 (6 bases). The CDR3 extends over 15 amino acids. Germline V gene lookup returns CDR1 MDHEN and CDR2 SYDVKM. V dropped 3 bases and J dropped 1 base, with 12 bases sitting between them. Here the CDR3 DNA reads TGTGCCAGCAGTTTGGGGGGGGCCCCGAACACTGAAGCTTTCTTT. It translates to CASSLGGAPNTEAFF.

The chain carries TRBV24-1 and TRBJ1-3; TRBD1 aligns across 7 bases. V dropped 3 bases and J dropped 8; count of bases not matched to a gene: 18. The CDR3 has 18 amino acids. CDR1 and CDR2 (germline): KGHDR, SFDVKD. In DNA, the CDR3 is TGTGCCACCAGTGATCCCGAGGGGGCGCCGAGGGGGGATCACACCATATATTTT. Its translation: CATSDPEGAPRGDHTIYF.

V and J are TRBV3-1 (or the pseudogene TRBV3-2) and TRBJ1-1; no clear D. V lost 7 bases and J 1 base, leaving 16 bases between the germline ends. Germline lookup yields CDR1 LGHDT and CDR2 YNNKEL (reference sequence). The length of the CDR3 is 15 residues. Here the CDR3 reads CASTLWGTGNTEAFF. CDR3 nucleotides: TGTGCCAGCACCCTCTGGGGTACGGGGAACACTGAAGCTTTCTTT.

The chain couples TRBV5-1 to TRBJ1-4; D is undetermined. The CDR3 spans 13 residues. The germline V and J ends were trimmed by 7 bases and 1 base, with 8 bases remaining between them. Germline V gives CDR1 SGHRS, CDR2 YFSETQ. CDR3 in amino acids: CASAGGTNEKLFF. As DNA, the CDR3 is TGCGCCAGCGCCGGTGGAACTAATGAAAAACTGTTTTTT.

The chain combines TRBV2 with TRBJ1-1; D remains unclear. The CDR3 runs to 12 residues. Germline V gene data show CDR1 as SNHLY and CDR2 as FYNNEI. Trimming left V 4 bases short and J 0 bases short, with 3 bases between. In DNA, the CDR3 is TGTGCCAGCAGTGTGCTGAACACTGAAGCTTTCTTT. As protein: CASSVLNTEAFF.

This rearrangement joins TRBV24-1 to TRBJ1-2, with D uncertain. The CDR3 loop spans 14 amino acids. Germline-derived CDR1 and CDR2 are KGHDR and SFDVKD. Trimming left V 1 base short and J 4 bases short, with 9 bases between. The CDR3 protein is CATSDFRTPYGYTF. CDR3 DNA sequence: TGTGCCACCAGTGATTTTCGGACTCCCTATGGCTACACCTTC.

This clone appeared once. The chain combines TRBV10-3 with TRBJ1-2; no clear D gene. The length of the CDR3 is 15 residues. V shed 4 bases and J shed 6 bases, with 18 bases lying between them. Per germline, CDR1 ENHRY and CDR2 SYGVKD. The CDR3 DNA sequence: TGTGCCATCAGTGGATCCCCACCTTTGAGCCATGGCTACACCTTC. It yields the protein CAISGSPPLSHGYTF.

The sample holds a few counts of this clone. The V gene is TRBV7-9, the J gene TRBJ1-2, with a possible D match to TRBD1 (6 bases). The V and J ends lost 0 bases and 8 bases respectively, with 13 bases between them. The CDR3 is made up of 14 amino acids. Germline V gene lookup returns CDR1 SEHNR and CDR2 FQNEAQ (reference sequence). CDR3 DNA sequence: TGTGCCAGCAGCTTAGCCGGGGGGCTTCGGGGCTACACCTTC. Its protein product is CASSLAGGLRGYTF. The full variable domain, completed using reference TRBV7-9 and TRBJ1-2, is DTGVSQNPRHKITKRGQNVTFRCDPISEHNRLYWYRQTLGQGPEFLTYFQNEAQLEKSRLLSDRFSAERPKGSFSTLEIQRTEQGDSAMYLCASSLAGGLRGYTFGSGTRLTVV.

The genes are TRBV3-1 (or the pseudogene TRBV3-2) and TRBJ2-5, with TRBD1 matching 9 bases. The length of the CDR3 is 15 residues. V shed 3 bases and J 5 bases; nucleotides not matched to a gene: 7. The germline CDR1 and CDR2 sequences are LGHDT and YNNKEL (reference sequence). The CDR3 DNA reads TGTGCCAGCAGCCACCGGACAGGGGTAAGGGAGACCCAGTACTTC. It is translated as CASSHRTGVRETQYF.

The chain links TRBV5-6 to TRBJ1-1; TRBD1 is a possible D gene (5 bases). Per the germline V gene, CDR1 is SGHDT and CDR2 is YYEEEE. V shed 3 bases and J shed 4 bases, with 10 bases lying between them. The length of the CDR3 is 13 residues. The DNA of the CDR3 is TGTGCCAGCAGCTCCGGGGGGTCCACTGAAGCTTTCTTT. This codes for CASSSGGSTEAFF.

CDR3 in amino acids: CASSLVPGDTQYF. CDR3 sequence (DNA): TGCGCCAGCAGCTTGGTCCCGGGAGATACGCAGTATTTT. V usage is TRBV5-1 and J usage is TRBJ2-3, with D unclear. V was pared by 0 bases and J by 5 bases, with 7 bases between. Germline CDR1 is SGHRS and CDR2 is YFSETQ. This CDR3 contains 13 residues. Supplemented by reference TRBV5-1 and TRBJ2-3, the full variable domain reads KAGVTQTPRYLIKTRGQQVTLSCSPISGHRSVSWYQQTPGQGLQFLFEYFSETQRNKGNFPGRFSGRQFSNSRSEMNVSTLELGDSALYLCASSLVPGDTQYFGPGTRLTVL.

The chain links TRBV5-4 to TRBJ1-1; 9 bases agree with TRBD1. The CDR3 has 16 residues. V was pared by 4 bases and J by 5 bases, with 12 bases of the junction left unmatched. Germline V gives CDR1 SGHNT, CDR2 YYREEE (reference sequence). CDR3: CASSAGWDREMTEAFF. The DNA of the CDR3 is TGTGCCAGCAGCGCCGGCTGGGACAGGGAAATGACTGAAGCTTTCTTT.

The chain uses TRBV3-1 (or the pseudogene TRBV3-2) and TRBJ1-1, with D tentatively TRBD1 (5 bases). The CDR3 covers 13 residues. The ends were cut back, 4 bases at V and 1 base at J, with 7 bases in the middle. Germline V CDR1 and CDR2: LGHDT, YNNKEL (reference sequence). The CDR3 here is CASSRGGNTEAFF. CDR3 DNA: TGTGCCAGCAGCCGCGGGGGGAACACTGAAGCTTTCTTT.

The chain has TRBV7-2 and TRBJ2-6, with D hard to call. Germline CDR1 reads SGHTA; CDR2 reads FQGNSA. The CDR3 length is 15 residues. Trimming cost V 5 bases and J 2 bases, with 10 bases left between them. This chain's CDR3 is CASSPSFTGANVLTF. CDR3 sequence (DNA): TGTGCCAGCAGCCCTTCTTTTACTGGGGCCAACGTCCTGACTTTC.

The V call is TRBV29-1, the J call TRBJ1-1; no reliable D call. Trimming left V 6 bases short and J 4 bases short, with 6 bases between. The germline V gene has CDR1 SQVTM and CDR2 ANQGSEA. This CDR3 is 10 amino acids long. The chain's CDR3 is CSVASTEAFF. The CDR3 region has the DNA TGCAGCGTAGCGAGCACTGAAGCTTTCTTT.

This chain connects TRBV5-4 to TRBJ1-6; the D is unclear. This CDR3 contains 13 residues. Germline V gene data show CDR1 as SGHNT and CDR2 as YYREEE (reference sequence). Trimming took 7 bases from V and 6 from J, leaving 11 bases between them. The DNA for the CDR3 is TGTGCCAGCGGGGTTTCACGTAATTCACCCCTCCACTTT. Its protein is CASGVSRNSPLHF.

The chain is built from TRBV23-1 and TRBJ1-6; 7 bases agree with TRBD1. TRBV23-1 has ORF status, its function being uncertain. This CDR3 has 15 amino acids. The V gene end was trimmed by 6 bases and the J gene end by 4 bases; junction bases not matched to a gene: 6. The CDR3 protein is CASRYRGRYNSPLHF. CDR3 bases: TGCGCCAGCAGGTACAGGGGCCGATATAATTCACCCCTCCACTTT.